These T cell receptor beta chains were read from a single sample in a study of regulatory T cells in long-lasting Graves disease. TCRdb reprocessed the multiplex PCR reads with MiXCR, giving one entry per CDR3 protein. The sample has 300,000 to 400,000 distinct CDR3 sequences; around a sixth are singletons. The sequences come from peripheral blood mononuclear cells (PBMCs), collected at new diagnosis, from a patient treated with antithyroid drugs. These receptors were taken from a female donor with Graves disease. The CDR3 runs from the conserved cysteine through the conserved F or W. Fields, in order: D gene, J gene, V gene, clone size, CDR3 protein, CDR3 DNA. A D gene is named only where the DNA matches it firmly. A row's size may be missing; if present it is once, few, many or a size class.

>TRBD1|TRBJ2-1|TRBV20-1|many
CSARGQGAVLYNEQFF
TGCAGTGCTAGAGGTCAGGGGGCCGTATTATACAATGAGCAGTTCTTC
>NA|TRBJ2-1|TRBV5-1|many
CASSTGWNEQFF
TGCGCCAGCAGCACCGGATGGAATGAGCAGTTCTTC
>NA|TRBJ1-2|TRBV27|many
CASSPQGIGSGYTF
TGTGCCAGCAGTCCCCAGGGGATCGGTAGTGGCTACACCTTC
>TRBD1|TRBJ2-1|TRBV7-2|many
CASSFVLGGQGYNEQFF
TGTGCCAGCAGCTTCGTCCTCGGGGGACAGGGCTACAATGAGCAGTTCTTC
>NA|TRBJ2-1|TRBV20-1|many
CSAPIRGLREQFF
TGCAGTGCCCCAATCCGCGGGCTGCGGGAGCAGTTCTTC
>NA|TRBJ1-2|TRBV7-9|many
CASSLAGRSDGYTF
TGTGCCAGCAGCTTAGCAGGACGATCGGATGGCTACACCTTC
>TRBD2|TRBJ2-4|TRBV12-3/TRBV12-4|many
CASMQGLAGLAKNIQYF
TGTGCCAGCATGCAGGGACTAGCGGGATTAGCCAAAAACATTCAGTACTTC
>NA|TRBJ2-5|TRBV7-9|many
CASGRGTIQETQYF
TGTGCCAGCGGCCGGGGGACCATCCAAGAGACCCAGTACTTC
>NA|TRBJ2-5|TRBV7-7|many
CASSPKGGRASGETQYF
TGTGCCAGCAGCCCGAAAGGGGGGCGGGCAAGCGGAGAGACCCAGTACTTC
>NA|TRBJ2-2|TRBV11-2|NA
CASSLEIRFPTGELFF
TGTGCCAGCAGCTTAGAGATTCGCTTCCCCACCGGGGAGCTGTTTTTT
>NA|TRBJ1-5|TRBV7-9|many
CASSRDGYDQPQHF
TGTGCCAGCAGTCGGGACGGATACGATCAGCCCCAGCATTTT
>TRBD1|TRBJ2-3|TRBV15|many
CATSRQTGGPTDTQYF
TGTGCCACCAGCAGACAGACAGGGGGCCCCACAGATACGCAGTATTTT
>NA|TRBJ1-2|TRBV18|many
CASSPTGRSEYGYTF
TGTGCCAGCTCACCTACGGGGCGGTCAGAGTATGGCTACACCTTC
>NA|TRBJ2-2|TRBV9|NA
CASSPGRTANTGELFF
TGTGCCAGCAGCCCCGGACGGACCGCGAACACCGGGGAGCTGTTTTTT
>TRBD2|TRBJ2-5|TRBV7-3|NA
CASSLIGGAKETQYF
TGTGCCAGCAGCTTAATCGGGGGGGCCAAAGAGACCCAGTACTTC
>TRBD1|TRBJ1-2|TRBV28|many
CASSLRSPGQGDYGYTF
TGTGCCAGCAGTTTACGATCGCCGGGACAGGGCGACTATGGCTACACCTTC
>TRBD2|TRBJ2-1|TRBV27|many
CASSLGGRAKINEQFF
TGTGCCAGCAGTTTAGGCGGGAGGGCCAAGATCAATGAGCAGTTCTTC
>NA|TRBJ2-3|TRBV7-2|many
CASSLVLQGSSTDTQYF
TGTGCCAGCAGCTTAGTTCTTCAGGGCTCTAGCACAGATACGCAGTATTTT
>TRBD1|TRBJ2-7|TRBV7-9|many
CASSHSGDRNHEQYF
TGTGCCAGCAGCCATAGTGGGGACAGGAACCACGAGCAGTACTTC
>NA|TRBJ1-1|TRBV28|many
CASSLPDRYTEAFF
TGTGCCAGCAGCTTACCCGACAGGTACACTGAAGCTTTCTTT
>TRBD1|TRBJ1-2|TRBV11-2|many
CASSTFSRGRQNYGYTF
TGTGCCAGCAGCACCTTTTCCAGGGGGCGACAGAACTATGGCTACACCTTC
>NA|TRBJ1-1|TRBV7-3|many
CASSLKRGETEAFF
TGTGCCAGCAGCTTAAAGCGGGGTGAGACTGAAGCTTTCTTT
>NA|TRBJ2-7|TRBV6-2/TRBV6-3|few
CASSGSNYEQCF
TGTGCCAGCAGTGGGTCCAACTACGAGCAGTGCTTC
>TRBD1|TRBJ2-2|TRBV6-1|many
CASTNDRGRGTGELFF
TGTGCCAGCACCAATGACAGGGGGCGCGGCACCGGGGAGCTGTTTTTT
>TRBD1|TRBJ2-7|TRBV19|few
CASSWTGESSYEQYF
TGTGCCAGTAGTTGGACAGGGGAGAGCTCCTACGAGCAGTACTTC
>TRBD2|TRBJ2-7|TRBV5-6|NA
CASSLWTSGGMYEQYF
TGTGCCAGCAGCTTGTGGACTAGCGGGGGTATGTACGAGCAGTACTTC
>TRBD1|TRBJ1-2|TRBV28|many
CASRSGTAPNYGYTF
TGTGCCAGCAGGAGTGGGACAGCGCCTAACTATGGCTACACCTTC
>TRBD1|TRBJ2-7|TRBV27|many
CASSLVDRSSYEQYF
TGTGCCAGCAGTTTGGTGGACAGGAGCTCCTACGAGCAGTACTTC
>TRBD1|TRBJ1-1|TRBV7-9|once
CASSGGQGTLEAFF
TGTGCCAGCAGCGGAGGACAGGGGACCCTTGAAGCTTTCTTT
>NA|TRBJ1-4|TRBV5-6|few
CASSPVGGEYEKLFF
TGTGCCAGCAGCCCTGTGGGGGGCGAGTATGAAAAACTGTTTTTT
>NA|TRBJ2-1|TRBV27|many
CASSVPGGGEQFF
TGTGCCAGCAGCGTTCCCGGAGGGGGTGAGCAGTTCTTC
>NA|TRBJ1-4|TRBV9|few
CASSPSGTTNEKLFF
TGTGCCAGCAGCCCATCCGGGACAACTAATGAAAAACTGTTTTTT
>NA|TRBJ2-1|TRBV5-8|many
CASSLLGELAHNEQFF
TGTGCCAGCAGCTTGTTGGGGGAACTAGCCCACAATGAGCAGTTCTTC
>NA|TRBJ1-1|TRBV4-1|NA
CASSHDGRRVDTEAFF
TGCGCCAGCAGCCATGATGGCCGGAGGGTAGACACTGAAGCTTTCTTT
>TRBD2|TRBJ2-6|TRBV29-1|NA
CSAGTSGVGSGANVLTF
TGCAGCGCTGGGACTAGCGGGGTGGGTTCTGGGGCCAACGTCCTGACTTTC
>TRBD1|TRBJ2-2|TRBV6-5|NA
CASSYGPPGQETQNTGELFF
TGTGCCAGCAGTTACGGACCCCCCGGACAGGAGACCCAGAACACCGGGGAGCTGTTTTTT
>TRBD2|TRBJ2-1|TRBV20-1|NA
CSALGPFSSGTSGPLYNEQFF
TGCAGTGCTTTGGGGCCCTTTTCTTCCGGGACTAGCGGACCACTCTACAATGAGCAGTTCTTC
>TRBD2|TRBJ2-2|TRBV9|few
CASSAPRGGVDTGELFF
TGTGCCAGCAGCGCGCCCCGGGGGGGAGTGGACACCGGGGAGCTGTTTTTT
>TRBD1|TRBJ2-2|TRBV11-2|NA
CASSYGTGTTGELFF
TGTGCCAGCAGTTACGGGACAGGGACCACCGGGGAGCTGTTTTTT
>NA|TRBJ1-2|TRBV18|many
CASSPRPGDGYTF
TGTGCCAGCTCACCACGCCCAGGGGATGGCTACACCTTC
>NA|TRBJ2-2|TRBV20-1|many
CSARASFTGELFF
TGCAGTGCCCGGGCTTCCTTCACCGGGGAGCTGTTTTTT
>NA|TRBJ1-2|TRBV15|many
CATSRGSGDGYTF
TGTGCCACCAGCAGAGGGTCGGGGGACGGCTACACCTTC
>TRBD1|TRBJ1-1|TRBV3-1|many
CASSQNRGPAEAFF
TGTGCCAGCAGCCAAAACAGGGGGCCGGCTGAAGCTTTCTTT
>NA|TRBJ2-3|TRBV12-3/TRBV12-4|many
CASSLHEEDTQYF
TGTGCCAGCAGTTTACATGAGGAAGATACGCAGTATTTT
>NA|TRBJ1-2|TRBV7-9|many
CASSAVTYGYTF
TGTGCCAGCAGCGCAGTCACGTATGGCTACACCTTC
>NA|TRBJ1-1|TRBV24-1|many
CATSAGQNTEAFF
TGTGCCACCAGTGCGGGACAGAACACTGAAGCTTTCTTT
>TRBD1|TRBJ1-2|TRBV27|few
CASSYTGTGKYGYTF
TGTGCCAGCAGTTACACCGGGACAGGGAAGTATGGCTACACCTTC
>NA|TRBJ1-1|TRBV6-5|NA
CASSYLADRNTEAFF
TGTGCCAGCAGTTACTTGGCTGACAGGAACACTGAAGCTTTCTTT
>NA|TRBJ1-5|TRBV12-3/TRBV12-4|many
CASSRHLNQPQHF
TGTGCCAGCAGTAGACATCTCAATCAGCCCCAGCATTTT
>NA|TRBJ1-1|TRBV19|NA
CASGEARGDTEAFF
TGTGCCAGTGGAGAGGCACGAGGGGACACTGAAGCTTTCTTT
>TRBD1|TRBJ1-6|TRBV28|many
CASSLQGQVFYNSPLHF
TGTGCCAGCAGTCTACAGGGACAGGTTTTCTATAATTCACCCCTCCACTTT
>TRBD2|TRBJ2-1|TRBV20-1|many
CSARDVRGGGAFEQFF
TGCAGTGCTAGAGATGTACGGGGCGGGGGGGCATTTGAGCAGTTCTTC
>TRBD2|TRBJ2-4|TRBV6-2/TRBV6-3|few
CASSPGGSQNIQYF
TGTGCCAGCAGTCCCGGGGGGTCCCAAAACATTCAGTACTTC
>TRBD2|TRBJ2-4|TRBV4-1|NA
CASSPSAGGNIQYF
TGCGCCAGCAGCCCCTCAGCGGGGGGAAACATTCAGTACTTC